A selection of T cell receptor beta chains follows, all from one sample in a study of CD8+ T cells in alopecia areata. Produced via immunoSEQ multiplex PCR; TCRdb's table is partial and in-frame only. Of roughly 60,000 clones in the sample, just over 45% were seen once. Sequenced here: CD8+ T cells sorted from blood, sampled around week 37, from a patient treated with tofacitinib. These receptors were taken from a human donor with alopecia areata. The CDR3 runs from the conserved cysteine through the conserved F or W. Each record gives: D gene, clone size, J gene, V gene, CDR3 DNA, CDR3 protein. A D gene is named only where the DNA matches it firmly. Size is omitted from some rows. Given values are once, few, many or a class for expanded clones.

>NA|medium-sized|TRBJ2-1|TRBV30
TGTGCCTGGAGTGGGCCGGGACTTGTGGGTTACAATGAGCAGTTCTTC
CAWSGPGLVGYNEQFF
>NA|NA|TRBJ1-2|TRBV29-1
TGCAGCGTTGAAGATCGGAAGGTGTCCTATGGCTACACCTTC
CSVEDRKVSYGYTF
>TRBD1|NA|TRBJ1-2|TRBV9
TGTGCCAGCAGCGTCGGGACAGGCCGGAACTATGGCTACACCTTC
CASSVGTGRNYGYTF
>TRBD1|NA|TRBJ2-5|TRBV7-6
TGTGCCAGCAGCACGGGGACAGGGCAAGAGACCCAGTACTTC
CASSTGTGQETQYF
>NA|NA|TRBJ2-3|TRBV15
TGTGCCACCAGCAGAGTGGATAGCACAGATACGCAGTATTTT
CATSRVDSTDTQYF
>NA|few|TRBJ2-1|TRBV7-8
TGTGCCAGCAGCTTTAAAAATGAGCAGTTCTTC
CASSFKNEQFF
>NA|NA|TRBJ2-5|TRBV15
TGTGCCACCAGCAGAGTAGGAGAGACCCAGTACTTC
CATSRVGETQYF
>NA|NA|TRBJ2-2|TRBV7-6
TGTGCCAGCAGCTTAGCGGGAACCGGGGAGCTGTTTTTT
CASSLAGTGELFF
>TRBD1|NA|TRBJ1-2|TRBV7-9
TGTGCCAGCAGCCGTGACCGGGACAGGGTTAGGGCTAACTATGGCTACACCTTC
CASSRDRDRVRANYGYTF
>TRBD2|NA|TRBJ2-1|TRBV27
TGTGCCAGCAGTGGGAGGGACTCCACGTCCTCCTACAATGAGCAGTTCTTC
CASSGRDSTSSYNEQFF
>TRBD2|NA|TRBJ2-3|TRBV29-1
TGCAGCGTCGCGGGACTAGCGGGAGTAGGGACAGATACGCAGTATTTT
CSVAGLAGVGTDTQYF
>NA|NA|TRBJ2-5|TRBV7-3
TGTGCCAGCAGCTCCTCCCGCGGGATGATTGTGGAGACCCAGTACTTC
CASSSSRGMIVETQYF
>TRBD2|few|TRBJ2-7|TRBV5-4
TGTGCCAGCAGCTTGACTAGCGGCGAGCAGTACTTC
CASSLTSGEQYF
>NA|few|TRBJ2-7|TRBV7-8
TGTGCCAGCAGCTCCCCGAGGTACGGGAAGTACGAGCAGTACTTC
CASSSPRYGKYEQYF
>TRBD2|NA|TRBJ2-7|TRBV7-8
TGTGCCAGCAGCCACCCGGGGGCGGGAGGGCCCCTGAGCGAGCAGTACTTC
CASSHPGAGGPLSEQYF
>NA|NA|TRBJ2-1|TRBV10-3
TGTGCCATCAGTGAGAGGAATGAGCAGTTCTTC
CAISERNEQFF
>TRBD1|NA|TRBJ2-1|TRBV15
TGTGCCACCCGCGACAGGGAGTCGAACCCCTCCTTCTTC
CATRDRESNPSFF
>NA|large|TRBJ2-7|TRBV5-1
TGCGCCAGCAGCCCTCGGAGAGTCTCTTTCTCCTACGAGCAGTACTTC
CASSPRRVSFSYEQYF
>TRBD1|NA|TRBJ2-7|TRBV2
TGTGCCAGCAGTTATGGACAGGGGGCCTACGAGCAGTACTTC
CASSYGQGAYEQYF
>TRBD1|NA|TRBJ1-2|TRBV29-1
TGCAGCGCAGAGAACCACAGGGGGCGCCGATATGGCTACACCTTC
CSAENHRGRRYGYTF
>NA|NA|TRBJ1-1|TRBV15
TGTGCCACCAGCATCGGGGGGAGTTACACTGAAGCTTTCTTT
CATSIGGSYTEAFF
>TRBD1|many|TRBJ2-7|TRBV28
TGTGCCAGCAGTTTCCCCGGACAGGGCCTCTACGAGCAGTACTTC
CASSFPGQGLYEQYF
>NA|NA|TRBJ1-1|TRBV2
TGTGCCAGCAGTGGGACGGCTAAGAACACTGAAGCTTTCTTT
CASSGTAKNTEAFF
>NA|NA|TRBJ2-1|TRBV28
TGTGCCAGCAGTCCCGGAGGACCTGAGCAGTTCTTC
CASSPGGPEQFF
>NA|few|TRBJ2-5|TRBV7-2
TGTGCCAGCAGCTTAGGGTGGGCCCAGTACTTC
CASSLGWAQYF
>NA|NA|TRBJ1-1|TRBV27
TGTGCCAGCAGTCCAGGGGCGGTAGGCACTGAAGCTTTCTTT
CASSPGAVGTEAFF
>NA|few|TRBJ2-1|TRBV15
TGTGCCACCAGCGGCGACTCATTAAGCTCCTACAATGAGCAGTTCTTC
CATSGDSLSSYNEQFF
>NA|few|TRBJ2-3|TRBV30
TGTGCCTGGAGTGTACTGGGCAGCACAGATACGCAGTATTTT
CAWSVLGSTDTQYF
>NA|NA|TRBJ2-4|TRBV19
TGTGCCAGTACTGAGGATCAGGATTTAGCCAAAAACATTCAGTACTTC
CASTEDQDLAKNIQYF
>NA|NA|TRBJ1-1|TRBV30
TGTGCCTGGAATGAGGACCCTCCTGAAGCTTTCTTT
CAWNEDPPEAFF
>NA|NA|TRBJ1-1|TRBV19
TGTGCCAGTAGTATCGGGGGACTGAACACTGAAGCTTTCTTT
CASSIGGLNTEAFF
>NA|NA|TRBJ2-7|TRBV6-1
TGTGCCAGCAGTGAGTGGACGTATTACGAGCAGTACTTC
CASSEWTYYEQYF
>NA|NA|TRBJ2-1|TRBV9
TGTGCCAGCAGCGTAGCTGAATCCTATGAGCAGTTCTTC
CASSVAESYEQFF
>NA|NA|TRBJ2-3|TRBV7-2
TGTGCCAGCAGCTTAGTTAGCACAGATACGCAGTATTTT
CASSLVSTDTQYF
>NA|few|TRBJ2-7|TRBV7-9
TGTGCCAGCAGCTTCGCGGGAGAGCAGTACTTC
CASSFAGEQYF
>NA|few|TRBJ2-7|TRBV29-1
TGCAGCGTTGAAGTTAGGGGAGGATCTAGCTCCTACGAGCAGTACTTC
CSVEVRGGSSSYEQYF
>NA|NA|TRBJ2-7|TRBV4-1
TGCGCCAGCAGCCAAGCCCGTGAGCAGTACTTC
CASSQAREQYF
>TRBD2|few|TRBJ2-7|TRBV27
TGTGCCAGCAGTGGACGGGAGGGTTCCTACGAGCAGTACTTC
CASSGREGSYEQYF
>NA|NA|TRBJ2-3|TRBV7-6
TGTGCCAGCAGCCATCGACCAGGGAGCACAGATACGCAGTATTTT
CASSHRPGSTDTQYF
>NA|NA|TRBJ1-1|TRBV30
TGTGCCTGGAGGGGAGGGTGGAACACTGAAGCTTTCTTT
CAWRGGWNTEAFF
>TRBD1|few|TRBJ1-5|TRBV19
TGTGCCAGTAGTATAGACCCGGGACAGCCGAACTATAGCAATCAGCCCCAGCATTTT
CASSIDPGQPNYSNQPQHF
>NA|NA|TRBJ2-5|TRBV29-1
TGCAGCGTTCGAGGGGGTGATTTGGAGACCCAGTACTTC
CSVRGGDLETQYF
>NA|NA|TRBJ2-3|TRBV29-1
TGCAGCGTTGCCTTCGAAGATACGCAGTATTTT
CSVAFEDTQYF
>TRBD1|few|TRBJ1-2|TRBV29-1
TGCAGCGTCGGACAGGGGGAGTCGTTTGGCTACACCTTC
CSVGQGESFGYTF
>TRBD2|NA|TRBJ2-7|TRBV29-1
TGCAGCGTCAAAACTAGCGGGAGAATGTACGAGCAGTACTTC
CSVKTSGRMYEQYF
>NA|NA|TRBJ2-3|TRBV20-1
TGCAGTGCTAGGGTCCCAGATACGCAGTATTTT
CSARVPDTQYF
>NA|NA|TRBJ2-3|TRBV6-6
TGTGCCAGCAGTAGGTGGCCGGGGCTCACAGATACGCAGTATTTT
CASSRWPGLTDTQYF
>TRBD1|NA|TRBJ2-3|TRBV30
TGTGCCTGGAGGGGGACAGAGGTTGCGTATTTT
CAWRGTEVAYF
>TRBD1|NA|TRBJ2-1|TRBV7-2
TGTGCCAGCAGGAGGGACAGGGGGATCTACAATGAGCAGTTCTTC
CASRRDRGIYNEQFF
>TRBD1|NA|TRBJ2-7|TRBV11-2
TGTGCCAGCAGCTTAGGGGACAGGGGGCTTTACGAGCAGTACTTC
CASSLGDRGLYEQYF
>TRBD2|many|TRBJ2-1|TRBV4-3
TGCGCCAGCAGCCAAGGGGCTAGCGGGACAGACAATGAGCAGTTCTTC
CASSQGASGTDNEQFF
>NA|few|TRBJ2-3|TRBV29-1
TGCAGCGTTGTTGGCGGACTACTCACAGATACGCAGTATTTT
CSVVGGLLTDTQYF
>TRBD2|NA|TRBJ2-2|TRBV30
TGTGCCTGGGCGGGGGGCACCGGGGAGCTGTTTTTT
CAWAGGTGELFF
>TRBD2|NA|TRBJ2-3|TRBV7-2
TGTGCCAGCAGCTTACCTAGCGGACGAACAGATACGCAGTATTTT
CASSLPSGRTDTQYF